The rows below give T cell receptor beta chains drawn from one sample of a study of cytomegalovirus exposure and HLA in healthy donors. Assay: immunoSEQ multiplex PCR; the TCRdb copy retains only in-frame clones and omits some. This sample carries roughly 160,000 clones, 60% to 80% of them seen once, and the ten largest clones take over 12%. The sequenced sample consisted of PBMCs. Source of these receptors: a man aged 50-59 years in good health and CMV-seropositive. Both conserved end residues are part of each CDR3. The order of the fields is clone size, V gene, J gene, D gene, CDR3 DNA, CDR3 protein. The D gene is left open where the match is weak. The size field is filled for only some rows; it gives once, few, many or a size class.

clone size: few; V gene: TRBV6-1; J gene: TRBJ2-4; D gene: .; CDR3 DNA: TGTGCCATCAGTGATCAGGTAACCGGCGACATTCAGTACTTC; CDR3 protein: CAISDQVTGDIQYF
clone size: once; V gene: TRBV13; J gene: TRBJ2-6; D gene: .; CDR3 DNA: TGTGCCAGCAGCTTAAGAGGGACTGGGGCCAACGTCCTGACTTTC; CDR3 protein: CASSLRGTGANVLTF
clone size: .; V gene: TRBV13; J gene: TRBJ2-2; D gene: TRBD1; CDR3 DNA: TGTGCCAGCAGCTCGACAGGGGGTTCGTGGAACACCGGGGAGCTGTTTTTT; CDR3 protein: CASSSTGGSWNTGELFF
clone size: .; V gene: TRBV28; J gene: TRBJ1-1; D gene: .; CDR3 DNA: TGTGCCAGCAGTTTATGCGCCGTGGCGGGGTCGAGCCCTGAAGCTTTCTTT; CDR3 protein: CASSLCAVAGSSPEAFF
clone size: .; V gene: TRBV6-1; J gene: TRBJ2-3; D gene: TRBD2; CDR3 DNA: TGTGCCAGCACGGGGACTAGCGGGACGCAGGATACGCAGTATTTT; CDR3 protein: CASTGTSGTQDTQYF
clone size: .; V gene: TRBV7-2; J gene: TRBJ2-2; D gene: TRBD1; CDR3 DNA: TGTGCCAGCAGCTTAGGGTTTCGTACAGGGGCTGCCGGGGAGCTGTTTTTT; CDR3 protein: CASSLGFRTGAAGELFF
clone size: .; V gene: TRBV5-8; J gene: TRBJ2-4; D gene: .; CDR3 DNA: TGTGCCAGCAGCCGCGGGACAGCTCGAAACATTCAGTACTTC; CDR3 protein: CASSRGTARNIQYF
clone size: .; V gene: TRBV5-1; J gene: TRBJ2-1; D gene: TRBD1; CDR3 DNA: TGCGCCAGCAGCCCCTGGACAGGGTCGCATGAGCAGTTCTTC; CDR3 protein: CASSPWTGSHEQFF
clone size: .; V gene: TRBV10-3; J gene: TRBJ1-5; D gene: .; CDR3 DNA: TGTGCCATCAAGACAATGACTAGCAATCAGCCCCAGCATTTT; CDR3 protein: CAIKTMTSNQPQHF
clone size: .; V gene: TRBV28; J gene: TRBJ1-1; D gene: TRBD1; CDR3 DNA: TGTGCCAGCAGTTTAGGCGGGACAGCTGAAGCTTTCTTT; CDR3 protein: CASSLGGTAEAFF
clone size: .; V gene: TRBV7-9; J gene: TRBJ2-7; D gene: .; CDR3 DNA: TGTGCCAGCAGCCCCCCCGTGGGTCCGGGCGAGCAGTACTTC; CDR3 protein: CASSPPVGPGEQYF
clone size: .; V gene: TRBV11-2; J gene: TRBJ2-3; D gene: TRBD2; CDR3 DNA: TGTGCCAGCAGCACACCACTAGCGGAGTACACAGATACGCAGTATTTT; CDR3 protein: CASSTPLAEYTDTQYF
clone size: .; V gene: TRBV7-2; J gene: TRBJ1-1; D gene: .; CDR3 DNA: TGTGCCAGCAGCCCCGATAGGGGGGGGAGAGCTTTCTTT; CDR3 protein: CASSPDRGGRAFF
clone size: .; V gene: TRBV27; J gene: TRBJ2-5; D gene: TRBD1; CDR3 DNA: TGTGCCAGCAGTGCAGGACAGGGGCAAGAGACCCAGTACTTC; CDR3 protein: CASSAGQGQETQYF
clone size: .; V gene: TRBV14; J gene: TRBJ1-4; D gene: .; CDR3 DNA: TGTGCCAGCAGCCAAGATTATGGAGGGAGTAATGAAAAACTGTTTTTT; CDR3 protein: CASSQDYGGSNEKLFF
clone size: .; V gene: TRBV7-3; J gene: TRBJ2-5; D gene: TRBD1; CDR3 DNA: TGTGCCAGCAGCTTAAGAGGCCGGGACAGGGGGCCTTATGAGACCCAGTACTTC; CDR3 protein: CASSLRGRDRGPYETQYF
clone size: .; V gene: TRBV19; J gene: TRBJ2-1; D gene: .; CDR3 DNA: TGTGCCAGTCGAGCCGGGGACAAAGCGAATGAGCAGTTCTTC; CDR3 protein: CASRAGDKANEQFF
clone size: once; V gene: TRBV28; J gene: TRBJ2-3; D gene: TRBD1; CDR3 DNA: TGTGCCAGCAGTTTGGGGGGACAGGGGGTTTGGACAGATACGCAGTATTTT; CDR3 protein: CASSLGGQGVWTDTQYF
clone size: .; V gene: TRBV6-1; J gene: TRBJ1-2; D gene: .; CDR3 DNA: TGTGCCAGCAGTGAAGTGGGGGGGGACCACTATGGCTACACCTTC; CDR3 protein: CASSEVGGDHYGYTF
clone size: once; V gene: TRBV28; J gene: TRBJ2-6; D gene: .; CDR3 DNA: TGTGCCAGCAGTTTAAAGGGGGTCTCTGGTGTCCTGACTTTC; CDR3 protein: CASSLKGVSGVLTF
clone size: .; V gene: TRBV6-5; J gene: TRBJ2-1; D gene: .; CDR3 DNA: TGTGCCAGCAGTACCGGACAAGGCTCCTACAATGAGCAGTTCTTC; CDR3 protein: CASSTGQGSYNEQFF
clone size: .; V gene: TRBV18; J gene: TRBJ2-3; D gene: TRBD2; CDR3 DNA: TGTGCCAGCTCCCCTAATCAACTAGCGGGGATCACAGATACGCAGTATTTT; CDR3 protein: CASSPNQLAGITDTQYF
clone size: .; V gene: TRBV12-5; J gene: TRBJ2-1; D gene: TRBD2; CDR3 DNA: TGTGCTAGTGGTTTGGTACAGAAAGCGGGGGATCGCTCCTACAATGAGCAGTTCTTC; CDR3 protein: CASGLVQKAGDRSYNEQFF
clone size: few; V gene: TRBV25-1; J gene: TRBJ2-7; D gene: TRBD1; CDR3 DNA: TGTGCCAGCAGTCGACAGGGATGGGCCTACGAGCAGTACTTC; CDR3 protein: CASSRQGWAYEQYF
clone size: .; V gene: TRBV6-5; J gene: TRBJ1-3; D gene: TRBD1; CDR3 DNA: TGTGCCAGCAGTTCGACAGGGGTCGGAAACACCATATATTTT; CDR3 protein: CASSSTGVGNTIYF
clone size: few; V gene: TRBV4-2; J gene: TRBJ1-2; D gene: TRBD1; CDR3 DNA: TGTGCCAGCAGCCAAACCGACGACAGGGGGTTCTATGGCTACACCTTC; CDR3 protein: CASSQTDDRGFYGYTF
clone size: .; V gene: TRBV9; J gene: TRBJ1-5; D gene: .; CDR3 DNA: TGTGCCAGCAGCGTGTCCGGCAATCAGCCCCAGCATTTT; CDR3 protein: CASSVSGNQPQHF
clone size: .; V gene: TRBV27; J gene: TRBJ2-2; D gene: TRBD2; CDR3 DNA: TGTGCCAGCAGTTTATTGGCTAGCGGGGTGGTCACCGGGGAGCTGTTTTTT; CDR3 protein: CASSLLASGVVTGELFF
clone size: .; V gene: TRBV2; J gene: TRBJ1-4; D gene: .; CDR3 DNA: TGTGCCAGCAGGGTTACTCGGGACTCCGGACCAGAAAAACTGTTTTTT; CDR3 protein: CASRVTRDSGPEKLFF
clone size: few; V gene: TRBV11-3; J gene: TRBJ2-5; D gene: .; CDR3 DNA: TGTGCCAGCAGCTTACGAGGGAGCGAGACCCAGTACTTC; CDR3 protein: CASSLRGSETQYF
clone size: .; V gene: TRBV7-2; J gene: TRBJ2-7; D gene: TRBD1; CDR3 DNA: TGTGCCAGCAGCTCTGGACAGGGAAACCGGTACGAGCAGTACTTC; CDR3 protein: CASSSGQGNRYEQYF
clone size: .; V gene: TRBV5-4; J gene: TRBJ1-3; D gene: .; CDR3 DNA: TGTGCCAGCAGCTCGGGGGCGGGGGCTTCTGGAAACACCATATATTTT; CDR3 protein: CASSSGAGASGNTIYF
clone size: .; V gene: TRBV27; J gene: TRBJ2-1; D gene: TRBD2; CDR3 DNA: TGTGCCAGCATCGGGGGAGGGGCAGTGTACAATGAGCAGTTCTTC; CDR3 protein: CASIGGGAVYNEQFF
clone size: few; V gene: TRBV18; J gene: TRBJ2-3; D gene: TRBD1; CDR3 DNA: TGTGCCAGCTCACCATGGCAGGGGGTATCCACAGATACGCAGTATTTT; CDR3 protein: CASSPWQGVSTDTQYF
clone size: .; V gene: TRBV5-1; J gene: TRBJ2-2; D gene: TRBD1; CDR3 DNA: TGCGCCAGCAGTTCGGGACAGGGGTACACCGGGGAGCTGTTTTTT; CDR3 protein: CASSSGQGYTGELFF
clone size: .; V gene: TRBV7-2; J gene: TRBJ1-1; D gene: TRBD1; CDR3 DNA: TGTGCCAGCAGCTTGGGACAGGGATCGAACACTGAAGCTTTCTTT; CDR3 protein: CASSLGQGSNTEAFF
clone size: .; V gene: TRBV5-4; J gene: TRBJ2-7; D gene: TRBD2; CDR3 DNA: TGTGCCAGCAGCTTCGGACGGGGGGGAATTTACGAGCAGTACTTC; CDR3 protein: CASSFGRGGIYEQYF
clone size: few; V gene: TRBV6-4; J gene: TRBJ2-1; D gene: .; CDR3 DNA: TGTGCCAGCAGTCGGGTTGGGGGCTGGGAGCAGTTCTTC; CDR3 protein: CASSRVGGWEQFF
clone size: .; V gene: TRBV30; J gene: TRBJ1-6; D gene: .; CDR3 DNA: TGTGCCTGGAGCAGGGGTTCACCCCTCCACTTT; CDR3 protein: CAWSRGSPLHF
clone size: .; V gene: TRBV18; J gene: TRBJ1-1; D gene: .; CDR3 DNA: TGTGCCAGCGCCACATCAGGGCACCAGAACACTGAAGCTTTCTTT; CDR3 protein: CASATSGHQNTEAFF
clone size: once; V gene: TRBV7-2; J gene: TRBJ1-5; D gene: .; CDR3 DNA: TGTGCCAGCAGCCCCCAGTATTATCAGCCCCAGCATTTT; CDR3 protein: CASSPQYYQPQHF
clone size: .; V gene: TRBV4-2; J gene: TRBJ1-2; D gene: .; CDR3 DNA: TGTGCCAGCAGCCAAGAAGGGCGGGAAAAATATGGCTACACCTTC; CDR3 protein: CASSQEGREKYGYTF
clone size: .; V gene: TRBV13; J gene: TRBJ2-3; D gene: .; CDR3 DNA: TGTGCCAGCAGCTTAGGTGTAGCGGAGACTAGCACAGATACGCAGTATTTT; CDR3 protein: CASSLGVAETSTDTQYF
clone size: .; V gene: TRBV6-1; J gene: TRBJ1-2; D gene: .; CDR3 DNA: TGTGCCAGCAGTGAATCTCCTAACTATGGCTACACCTTC; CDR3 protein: CASSESPNYGYTF
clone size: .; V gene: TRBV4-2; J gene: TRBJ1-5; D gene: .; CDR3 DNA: TGTGCCAGCAGCCAAGAATCAACGGGGAATCAGCCCCAGCATTTT; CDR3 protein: CASSQESTGNQPQHF
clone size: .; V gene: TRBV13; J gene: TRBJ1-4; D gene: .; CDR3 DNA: TGTGCCAGCAGCTTCCCTAGAGGGAACGGTTTGAAAGAAAAACTGTTTTTT; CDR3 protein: CASSFPRGNGLKEKLFF